These T cell receptor beta chains were read from a single sample in a study of shared clonotypes between healthy human individuals. Sequencing used immunoSEQ multiplex PCR; TCRdb keeps in-frame clones, though not all of them. The sample yields over a million clones, 78% seen once. Sequencing input: memory CD4+ T cells from PBMCs. The receptor source for this set is a man aged 18 to 30 in good health. Some clones in this sample may be carry-over from other donors' samples. The CDR3 runs from the conserved cysteine through the conserved F or W. Fields, in order: V gene, J gene, clone size, CDR3 length, D gene, CDR3 DNA, CDR3 protein. A D gene is named only where the DNA matches it firmly. Only part of the rows carry a size: once, few, many, or a class if the clone is expanded.

>TRBV30|TRBJ2-3|-|12|TRBD2
TGTGCCTGGAGTGCCTCTAGCGGGAGCGTGTATTTT
CAWSASSGSVYF
>TRBV5-1|TRBJ2-5|-|13|-
TGCGCCAGCAGCACCGGGTCTAAAGAGACCCAGTACTTC
CASSTGSKETQYF
>TRBV5-1|TRBJ2-1|-|20|TRBD2
TGCGCCAGCAGCTTGGAACGGCAGGGGACTAGCGGGAGGCGGTACAATGAGCAGTTCTTC
CASSLERQGTSGRRYNEQFF
>TRBV7-9|TRBJ2-1|-|15|TRBD2
TGTGCCAGCAGCCCCGGACTAGCGGGAGGCAATGAGCAGTTCTTC
CASSPGLAGGNEQFF
>TRBV5-1|TRBJ2-2|-|17|TRBD2
TGCGCCAGCGCCAGGCAGCTAGCGGGAGTTGGAACCGGGGAGCTGTTTTTT
CASARQLAGVGTGELFF
>TRBV5-1|TRBJ1-1|-|14|-
TGCGCCAGCGCGAAGACAGGAGGTGGCACTGAAGCTTTCTTT
CASAKTGGGTEAFF
>TRBV28|TRBJ1-1|-|13|TRBD1
TGTGCCAGCAGTCCGGACAGGGGGCTCGAAGCTTTCTTT
CASSPDRGLEAFF
>TRBV29-1|TRBJ1-5|-|13|TRBD1
TGCAGCGTCGCGGACAGGGCTGATCAGCCCCAGCATTTT
CSVADRADQPQHF
>TRBV5-1|TRBJ2-1|-|16|-
TGCGCCAGCAGCGTCACAGCCGGGGTCGCTTACAATGAGCAGTTCTTC
CASSVTAGVAYNEQFF
>TRBV11-2|TRBJ2-1|-|13|-
TGTGCCAGCAGCCCCCGGGATTACAATGAGCAGTTCTTC
CASSPRDYNEQFF
>TRBV5-1|TRBJ1-1|-|14|-
TGCGCCAGCAGCTTGGGGAGGGGGAACACTGAAGCTTTCTTT
CASSLGRGNTEAFF
>TRBV5-1|TRBJ2-3|-|11|-
TGCGCCAGCAGCTTAATGGGTACGCAGTATTTT
CASSLMGTQYF
>TRBV7-3|TRBJ2-2|-|15|TRBD1
TGTGCCAGCAGCTCAGGGGGCGGTGGCACCGGGGAGCTGTTTTTT
CASSSGGGGTGELFF
>TRBV7-9|TRBJ2-7|-|14|-
TGTGCCAGCAGCTTAGTAGAGTCTTCCTACGAGCAGTACTTC
CASSLVESSYEQYF
>TRBV29-1|TRBJ2-1|many|13|-
TGCAGCGTTGAACAGGCCTTCTACAATGAGCAGTTCTTC
CSVEQAFYNEQFF
>TRBV25-1|TRBJ2-2|-|14|-
TGTGCCAGCGGACAGGAGGGAAGGACCGGGGAGCTGTTTTTT
CASGQEGRTGELFF
>TRBV7-8|TRBJ2-3|-|13|-
TGTGCCAGCAGCTTTCGTCATTCAGATACGCAGTATTTT
CASSFRHSDTQYF
>TRBV9|TRBJ2-3|-|17|TRBD2
TGTGCCAGCAGTCGTGAGCGGGAGGGCCCTCGCACAGATACGCAGTATTTT
CASSREREGPRTDTQYF
>TRBV29-1|TRBJ2-5|-|16|TRBD1
TGCAGCGTCTCCTCCCCGGGACAGGGGACCGAAGAGACCCAGTACTTC
CSVSSPGQGTEETQYF
>TRBV7-2|TRBJ2-1|-|13|TRBD2
TGTGCCAGCAGCCGAGCGGGAGTATTAGAGCAGTTCTTC
CASSRAGVLEQFF
>TRBV6-1|TRBJ2-3|-|14|-
TGTGCCAGCCGGCCGGGCCAGGGGGGAGATACGCAGTATTTT
CASRPGQGGDTQYF
>TRBV6-5|TRBJ2-1|-|14|-
TGTGCCAGCAGTTACAGGGCAGGGGCGGGTGAGCAGTTCTTC
CASSYRAGAGEQFF
>TRBV6-5|TRBJ1-4|-|15|-
TGTGCCAGCAGTTACTCGGGGCGAACTAATGAAAAACTGTTTTTT
CASSYSGRTNEKLFF
>TRBV5-8|TRBJ1-4|-|15|-
TGTGCCAGCAGCTTGGGACAGGCGGTAGGAGGGAAACTGTTTTTT
CASSLGQAVGGKLFF
>TRBV6-1|TRBJ2-7|-|12|-
TGTGCCAGCAGGCCGACATCCTACGAGCAGTACTTC
CASRPTSYEQYF
>TRBV10-1|TRBJ2-7|-|15|TRBD2
TGCGCCAGCAGTTCTACTCTAGCGGGAGCTAGCGAGCAGTACTTC
CASSSTLAGASEQYF
>TRBV12-5|TRBJ2-5|-|14|-
TGTGCTAGTGGTCAGGACCCTCCCTCAGAGACCCAGTACTTC
CASGQDPPSETQYF
>TRBV5-1|TRBJ2-6|once|16|-
TGCGCCAGCAGCTTGTATCCGGGCTCTGGGGCCAACGTCCTGACTTTC
CASSLYPGSGANVLTF
>TRBV5-1|TRBJ1-4|few|14|TRBD1
TGCGCCAGCAGCACGGGACAGCTTAATGAAAAACTGTTTTTT
CASSTGQLNEKLFF
>TRBV19|TRBJ1-3|-|15|-
TGTGCCAGTAGTACCACACAGGGAACTGGAAACACCATATATTTT
CASSTTQGTGNTIYF
>TRBV7-9|TRBJ1-1|-|13|-
TGTGCCAGCAGCTTATATTTCAACACTGAAGCTTTCTTT
CASSLYFNTEAFF
>TRBV4-1|TRBJ2-2|-|15|-
TGCGCCAGCAGCCAAGCAACGGCGAACGCCGGGGAGCTGTTTTTT
CASSQATANAGELFF
>TRBV7-3|TRBJ2-6|-|13|-
TGTGCCAGCCGCGCCTCTGGGGCCAACGTCCTGACTTTC
CASRASGANVLTF
>TRBV9|TRBJ2-3|-|15|-
TGTGCCAGCAGCGCGGACAGAGAGGGTAGAGATACGCAGTATTTT
CASSADREGRDTQYF
>TRBV6-5|TRBJ1-1|few|14|TRBD1
TGTGCCAGTAAACCGACAGGGTATCACCCTGAAGCTTTCTTT
CASKPTGYHPEAFF
>TRBV30|TRBJ1-2|-|16|-
TGTGCCTGGAGCCTACTACCTACCGGGACGGAAAATGGCTACACCTTC
CAWSLLPTGTENGYTF
>TRBV5-8|TRBJ2-7|few|17|TRBD2
TGTGCCAGCAGCTTGGTTCCTAGCGGAAGGAGCTCCTACGAGCAGTACTTC
CASSLVPSGRSSYEQYF
>TRBV21-1|TRBJ1-4|-|15|-
TGTGCCAGCAGCATCCCTCCGAGGGGAAATGAAAAACTGTTTTTT
CASSIPPRGNEKLFF
>TRBV19|TRBJ1-1|-|14|-
TGTGCCAGTAGTATAGATCGGTCCGGGACTGAAGCTTTCTTT
CASSIDRSGTEAFF
>TRBV6-5|TRBJ1-1|-|13|-
TGTGCCAGCAGTTACGGCGTAGACACTGAAGCTTTCTTT
CASSYGVDTEAFF
>TRBV9|TRBJ2-3|-|13|-
TGTGCCAGCAGCAGAGGGAGCACAGATACGCAGTATTTT
CASSRGSTDTQYF
>TRBV7-2|TRBJ2-7|many|14|TRBD2
TGTGCCAGCAGCTCCTCCGGGACTAACTACGAGCAGTACTTC
CASSSSGTNYEQYF
>TRBV7-3|TRBJ2-1|-|15|TRBD2
TGTGCCAGCAGCTTAGGCGGGAGGGTCAACAATGAGCAGTTCTTC
CASSLGGRVNNEQFF
>TRBV5-4|TRBJ2-5|-|17|-
TGTGCCAGCAGCTTTATAACGGGGGCACAGGATCAAGAGACCCAGTACTTC
CASSFITGAQDQETQYF